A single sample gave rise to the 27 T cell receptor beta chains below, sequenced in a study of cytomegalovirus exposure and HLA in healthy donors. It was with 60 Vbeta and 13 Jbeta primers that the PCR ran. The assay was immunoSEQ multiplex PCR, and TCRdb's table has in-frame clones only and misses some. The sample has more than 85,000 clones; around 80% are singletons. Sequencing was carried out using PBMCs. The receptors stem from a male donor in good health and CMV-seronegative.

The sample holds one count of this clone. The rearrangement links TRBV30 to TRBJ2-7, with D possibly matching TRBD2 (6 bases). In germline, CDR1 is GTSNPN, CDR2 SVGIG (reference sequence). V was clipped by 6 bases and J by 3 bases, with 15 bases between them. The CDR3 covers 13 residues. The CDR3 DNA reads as TGTGCCTGTACGGGACCGGGAGTCTACGAGCAGTACTTC. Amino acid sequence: CACTGPGVYEQYF. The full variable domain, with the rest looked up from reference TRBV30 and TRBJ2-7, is SQTIHQWPATLVQPVGSPLSLECTVEGTSNPNLYWYRQAAGRGLQLLFYSVGIGQISSEVPQNLSASRPQDRQFILSSKKLLLSDSGFYLCACTGPGVYEQYFGPGTRLTVT.

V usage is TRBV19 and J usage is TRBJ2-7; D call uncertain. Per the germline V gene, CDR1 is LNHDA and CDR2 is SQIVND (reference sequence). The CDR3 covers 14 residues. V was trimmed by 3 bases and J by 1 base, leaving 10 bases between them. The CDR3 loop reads CASSIISASYEQYF. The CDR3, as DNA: TGTGCCAGTAGTATTATTTCAGCGTCCTACGAGCAGTACTTC. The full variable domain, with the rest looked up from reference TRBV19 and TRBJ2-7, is DGGITQSPKYLFRKEGQNVTLSCEQNLNHDAMYWYRQDPGQGLRLIYYSQIVNDFQKGDIAEGYSVSREKKESFPLTVTSAQKNPTAFYLCASSIISASYEQYFGPGTRLTVT.

CDR3 DNA sequence: TGTGCCAGCAGTGAGATAGTAGGGGGGGGGCCACCGGACGAGCAGTACTTC. The encoded protein is CASSEIVGGGPPDEQYF. The chain recombines TRBV6-1 with TRBJ2-5, with a weak D call TRBD2 (7 bases). The J call may be wrong; the DNA end is better matched by TRBJ2-7. CDR1 is MNHNS and CDR2 is SASEGT in the germline V gene. The length of the CDR3 is 17 residues.

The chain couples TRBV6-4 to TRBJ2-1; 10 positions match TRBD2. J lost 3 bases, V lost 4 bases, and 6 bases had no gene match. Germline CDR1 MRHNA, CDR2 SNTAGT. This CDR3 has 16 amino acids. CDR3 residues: CASSVGGTSDYNEQFF. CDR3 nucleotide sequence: TGTGCCAGCAGTGTAGGTGGGACTAGCGACTACAATGAGCAGTTCTTC.

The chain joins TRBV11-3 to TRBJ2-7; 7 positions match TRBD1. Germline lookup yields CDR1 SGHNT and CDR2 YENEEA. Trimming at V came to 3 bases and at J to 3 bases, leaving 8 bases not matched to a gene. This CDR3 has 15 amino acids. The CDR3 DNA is TGTGCCAGCAGCTTGGAACAGGGGACATTCTACGAGCAGTACTTC. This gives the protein CASSLEQGTFYEQYF.

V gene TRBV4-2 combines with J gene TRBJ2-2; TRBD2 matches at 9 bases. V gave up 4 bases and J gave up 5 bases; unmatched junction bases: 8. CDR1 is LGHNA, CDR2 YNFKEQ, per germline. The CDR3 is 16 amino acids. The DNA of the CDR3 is TGTGCCAGCAGCCGGGGCCTAGCGGGAAGGACCGGGGAGCTGTTTTTT. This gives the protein CASSRGLAGRTGELFF.

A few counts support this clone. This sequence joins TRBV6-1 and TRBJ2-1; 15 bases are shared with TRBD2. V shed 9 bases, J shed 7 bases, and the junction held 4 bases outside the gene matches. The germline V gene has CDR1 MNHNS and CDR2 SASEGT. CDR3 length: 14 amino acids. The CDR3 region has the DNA TGTGCCAGTTCCGGGACTAGCGGGGGGAATGAGCAGTTCTTC. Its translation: CASSGTSGGNEQFF.

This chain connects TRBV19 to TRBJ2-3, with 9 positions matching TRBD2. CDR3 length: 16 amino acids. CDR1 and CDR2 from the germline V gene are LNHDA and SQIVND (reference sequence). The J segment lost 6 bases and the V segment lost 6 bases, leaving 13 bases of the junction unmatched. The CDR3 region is CASRPQGLAPSDTQYF. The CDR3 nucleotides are TGTGCCAGTAGACCTCAAGGACTAGCGCCGTCCGATACGCAGTATTTT. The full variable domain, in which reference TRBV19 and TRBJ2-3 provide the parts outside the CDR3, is DGGITQSPKYLFRKEGQNVTLSCEQNLNHDAMYWYRQDPGQGLRLIYYSQIVNDFQKGDIAEGYSVSREKKESFPLTVTSAQKNPTAFYLCASRPQGLAPSDTQYFGPGTRLTVL.

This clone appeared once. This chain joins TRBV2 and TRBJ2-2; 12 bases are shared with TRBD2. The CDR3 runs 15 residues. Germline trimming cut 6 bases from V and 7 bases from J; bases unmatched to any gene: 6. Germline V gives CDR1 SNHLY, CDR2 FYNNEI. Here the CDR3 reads CASRKTSGSGGELFF. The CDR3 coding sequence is TGTGCCAGCAGAAAGACTAGCGGGAGCGGCGGGGAGCTGTTTTTT.

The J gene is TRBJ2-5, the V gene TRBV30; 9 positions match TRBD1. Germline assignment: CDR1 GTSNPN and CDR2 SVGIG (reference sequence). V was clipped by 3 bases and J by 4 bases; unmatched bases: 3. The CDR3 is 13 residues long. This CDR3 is CAWRRQGVETQYF. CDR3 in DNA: TGTGCCTGGAGGCGACAGGGGGTAGAGACCCAGTACTTC.

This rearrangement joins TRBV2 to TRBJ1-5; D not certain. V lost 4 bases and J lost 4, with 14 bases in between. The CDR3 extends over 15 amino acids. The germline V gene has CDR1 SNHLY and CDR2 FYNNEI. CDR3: CASSVDELGNQPQHF. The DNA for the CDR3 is TGTGCCAGCAGTGTTGACGAACTAGGGAATCAGCCCCAGCATTTT.

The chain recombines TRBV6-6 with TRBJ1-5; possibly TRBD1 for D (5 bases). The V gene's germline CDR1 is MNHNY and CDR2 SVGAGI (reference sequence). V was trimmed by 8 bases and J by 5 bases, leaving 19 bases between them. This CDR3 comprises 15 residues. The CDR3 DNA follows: TGTGCCAGCTGTCCCGGGGGAGGATCGGATCAGCCCCAGCATTTT. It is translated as CASCPGGGSDQPQHF.

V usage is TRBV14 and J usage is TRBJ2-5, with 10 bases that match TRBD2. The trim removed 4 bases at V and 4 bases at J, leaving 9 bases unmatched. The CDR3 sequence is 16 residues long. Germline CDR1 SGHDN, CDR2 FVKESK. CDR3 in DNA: TGTGCCAGCAGCCCCCACGGGAGCGGGAGGGGAGAGACCCAGTACTTC. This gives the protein CASSPHGSGRGETQYF.

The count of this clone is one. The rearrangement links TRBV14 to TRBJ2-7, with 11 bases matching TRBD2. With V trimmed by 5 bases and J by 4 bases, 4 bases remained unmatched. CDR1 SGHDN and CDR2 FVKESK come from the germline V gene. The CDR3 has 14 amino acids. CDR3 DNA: TGTGCCAGCAGCTTAGGGACTAGCGGTTACGAGCAGTACTTC. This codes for CASSLGTSGYEQYF.

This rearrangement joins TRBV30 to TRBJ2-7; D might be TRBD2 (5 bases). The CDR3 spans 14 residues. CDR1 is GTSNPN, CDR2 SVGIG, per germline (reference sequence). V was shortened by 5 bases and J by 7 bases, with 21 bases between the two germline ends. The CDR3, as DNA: TGTGCCTGGGCGGCTAGCTGGCAGGTAGGAGAGCAGTACTTC. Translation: CAWAASWQVGEQYF. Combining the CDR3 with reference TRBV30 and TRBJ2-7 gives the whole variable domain SQTIHQWPATLVQPVGSPLSLECTVEGTSNPNLYWYRQAAGRGLQLLFYSVGIGQISSEVPQNLSASRPQDRQFILSSKKLLLSDSGFYLCAWAASWQVGEQYFGPGTRLTVT.

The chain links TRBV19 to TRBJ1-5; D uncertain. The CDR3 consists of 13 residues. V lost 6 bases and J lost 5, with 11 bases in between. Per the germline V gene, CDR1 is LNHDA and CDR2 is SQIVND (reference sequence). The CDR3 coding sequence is TGTGCCAGTAGCCCAGGTAGGCATCAGCCCCAGCATTTT. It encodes CASSPGRHQPQHF.

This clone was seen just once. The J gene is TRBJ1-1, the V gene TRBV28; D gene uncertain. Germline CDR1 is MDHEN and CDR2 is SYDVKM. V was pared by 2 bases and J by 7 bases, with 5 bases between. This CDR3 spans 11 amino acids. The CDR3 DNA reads TGTGCCAGCAGTTTAACCGGTGAAGCTTTCTTT. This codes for CASSLTGEAFF. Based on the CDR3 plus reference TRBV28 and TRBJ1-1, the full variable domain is DVKVTQSSRYLVKRTGEKVFLECVQDMDHENMFWYRQDPGLGLRLIYFSYDVKMKEKGDIPEGYSVSREKKERFSLILESASTNQTSMYLCASSLTGEAFFGQGTRLTVV.

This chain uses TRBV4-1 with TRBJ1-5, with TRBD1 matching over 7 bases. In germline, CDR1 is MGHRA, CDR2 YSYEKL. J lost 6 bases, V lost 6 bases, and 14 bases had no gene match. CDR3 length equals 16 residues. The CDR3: CASSEQGVSLGQPQHF. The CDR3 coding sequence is TGCGCCAGCAGTGAGCAGGGGGTGAGTTTGGGTCAGCCCCAGCATTTT.

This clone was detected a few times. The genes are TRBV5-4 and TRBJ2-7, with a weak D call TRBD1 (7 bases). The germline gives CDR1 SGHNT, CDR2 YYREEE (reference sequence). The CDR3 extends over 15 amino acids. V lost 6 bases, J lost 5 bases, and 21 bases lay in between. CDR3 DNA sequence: TGTGCCAGCAACTTACTAGACAGGGAGGACCACGAGCAGTACTTC. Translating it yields CASNLLDREDHEQYF.

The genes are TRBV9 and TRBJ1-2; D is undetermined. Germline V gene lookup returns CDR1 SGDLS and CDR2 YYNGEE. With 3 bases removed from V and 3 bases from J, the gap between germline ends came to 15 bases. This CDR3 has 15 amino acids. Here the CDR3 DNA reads TGTGCCAGCAGCGGCGGGATTGGGGTACACTATGGCTACACCTTC. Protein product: CASSGGIGVHYGYTF.

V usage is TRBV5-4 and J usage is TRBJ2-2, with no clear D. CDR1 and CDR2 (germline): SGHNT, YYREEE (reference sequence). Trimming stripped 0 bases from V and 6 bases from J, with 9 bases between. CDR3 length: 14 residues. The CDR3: CASSLEHLSGELFF. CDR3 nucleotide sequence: TGTGCCAGCAGCTTGGAGCACCTCTCCGGGGAGCTGTTTTTT.

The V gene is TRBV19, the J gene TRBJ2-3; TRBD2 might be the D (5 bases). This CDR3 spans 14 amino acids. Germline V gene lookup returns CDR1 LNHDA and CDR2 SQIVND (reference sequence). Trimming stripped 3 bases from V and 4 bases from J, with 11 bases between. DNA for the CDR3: TGTGCCAGTAGTATCGAGCCCGGGGCAGATACGCAGTATTTT. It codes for CASSIEPGADTQYF.

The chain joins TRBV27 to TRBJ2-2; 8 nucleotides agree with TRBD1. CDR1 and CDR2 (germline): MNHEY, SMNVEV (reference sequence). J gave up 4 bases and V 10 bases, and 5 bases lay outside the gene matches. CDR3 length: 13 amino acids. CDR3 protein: CATQTGATGELFF. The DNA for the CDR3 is TGTGCCACCCAGACAGGGGCCACCGGGGAGCTGTTTTTT.

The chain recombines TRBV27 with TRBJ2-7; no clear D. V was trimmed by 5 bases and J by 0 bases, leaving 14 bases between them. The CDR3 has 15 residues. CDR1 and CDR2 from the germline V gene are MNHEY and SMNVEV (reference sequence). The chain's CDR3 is CASSPQYGGSYEQYF. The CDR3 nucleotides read TGTGCCAGCAGTCCCCAGTATGGCGGCTCCTACGAGCAGTACTTC.

Here the CDR3 DNA reads TGCAGCGTTGGAGGCCAGCCCGGCACTGAAGCTTTCTTT. This codes for CSVGGQPGTEAFF. The rearrangement joins TRBV29-1 to TRBJ1-1; D not resolved. This CDR3 is built from 13 residues. Germline V gene sequence: CDR1 SQVTM, CDR2 ANQGSEA. Trimming pared 4 bases from V and 4 bases from J, leaving 13 bases between.

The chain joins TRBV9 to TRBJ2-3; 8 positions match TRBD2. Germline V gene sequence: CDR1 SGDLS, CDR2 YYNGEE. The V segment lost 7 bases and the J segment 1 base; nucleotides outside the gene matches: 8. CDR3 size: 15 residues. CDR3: CASGRGAGGTDTQYF. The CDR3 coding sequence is TGTGCCAGCGGTCGGGGAGCGGGAGGCACAGATACGCAGTATTTT.

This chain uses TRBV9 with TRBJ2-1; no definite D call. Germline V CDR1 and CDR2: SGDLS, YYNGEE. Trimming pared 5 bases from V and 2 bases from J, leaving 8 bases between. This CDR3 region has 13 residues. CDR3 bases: TGTGCCAGCAGTGGCTTTACCTACAATGAGCAGTTCTTC. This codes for CASSGFTYNEQFF.